The present T cell receptor (beta chain) was sequenced within a study of blood T cell repertoires in COVID-19. Study-level background: COVID-19 samples, acute and convalescent, were from the United States, Italy and Spain. PBMCs, B-cell-depleted T cells, or T cells were the source of the cDNA or gDNA that made up the material.

How the authors handled the data: Nucleated cell number was recorded as an estimate derived from reference gene primer amplification. This table comes from immunoSEQ multiplex PCR, and its TCRdb copy is limited to in-frame clones, with some not included. That table supplies the V and J calls and clone size; D and trimming were determined from the DNA. The sample records some 530,000 clones, around nine tenths being singletons. The CDR3 covers 14 residues. Germline V CDR1 and CDR2: SNHLY, FYNNEI. J lost 5 bases, V lost 6 bases, and 8 bases had no gene match. The sequence derives from a woman in her sixties or seventies who had recovered from COVID-19. The V call is TRBV2, the J call TRBJ1-1; 8 nucleotides align to TRBD1. The sample comprised PBMCs or T cells enriched from blood (not recorded which). Here the CDR3 reads CASSRPYRGTEAFF. The CDR3, as DNA: TGTGCCAGCAGCCGACCTTACAGGGGGACTGAAGCTTTCTTT.